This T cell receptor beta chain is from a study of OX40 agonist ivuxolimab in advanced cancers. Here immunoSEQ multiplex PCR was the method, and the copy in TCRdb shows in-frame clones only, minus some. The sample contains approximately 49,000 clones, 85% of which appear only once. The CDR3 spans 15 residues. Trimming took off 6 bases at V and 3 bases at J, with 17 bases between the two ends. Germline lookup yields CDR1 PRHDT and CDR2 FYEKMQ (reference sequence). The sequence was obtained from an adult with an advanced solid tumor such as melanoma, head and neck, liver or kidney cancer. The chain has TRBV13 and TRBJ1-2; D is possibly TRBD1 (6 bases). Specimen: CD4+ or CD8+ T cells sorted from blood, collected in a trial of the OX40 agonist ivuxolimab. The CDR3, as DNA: TGTGCCAGCAGGATCACAGGGATCTCTCACTATGGCTACACCTTC. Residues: CASRITGISHYGYTF.